This entry is about one TCR beta chain. Its target is unknown. Treatment of the sample: approximately 9-day PBMC culture with coronavirus spike peptide pools or control peptides (ViraFEST assay). It was with roughly 10 IU/ml IL-2 and 8 to 10 ug/ml peptide pools that 2.2 million or so PBMCs per well were cultured. This sample was taken from a study of vaccination and CD4 T cells after COVID-19. V lost 0 bases to trimming and J lost 5 bases; unmatched junction nucleotides: 9. Germline V lookup: CDR1 DFQATT, CDR2 SNEGSKA (reference sequence). This CDR3 has 16 amino acids. Sequencing of the DNA from cultured CD4+ T cells was carried out with the Oncomine TCR Beta short-read assay. Genomic DNA from cultured CD4+ T cells was extracted. In TCRdb, the PCR reads were re-called with MiXCR into one record per CDR3 protein. The table includes about 6,300 distinct CDR3 sequences, around 68% detected once.

The sequenced sample was CD4+ T cells from blood, cultured in vitro. The sequence was collected from a human donor who had recovered from COVID-19. The chain links TRBV20-1 to TRBJ2-2, with 7 bases lining up with TRBD2. CDR3 protein: CSARDPGRGGTGELFF. For the CDR3, the DNA is TGCAGTGCTAGAGATCCAGGTCGGGGAGGGACCGGGGAGCTGTTTTTT.